The clone carrying this TCR beta chain was counted ten times or more. The entry originates in a study of CD8 T cells in ankylosing spondylitis. TCRdb re-called the 5' RACE reads through MiXCR, storing one row per CDR3 protein. The sample includes 250,000 or so distinct CDR3 sequences, about 10% seen only once; the top ten take less than 7%. CDR3 length equals 14 residues. Germline V gene lookup returns CDR1 SGHRS and CDR2 YFSETQ. With 3 bases removed from V and 5 bases from J, the gap between germline ends came to 11 bases. V is TRBV5-1 and J is TRBJ2-2; D remains ambiguous. This receptor was taken from a male donor with ankylosing spondylitis or in good health (not recorded which). Sequences were obtained from blood, either unsorted or a sorted T cell fraction (not recorded which). As DNA, the CDR3 is TGCGCCAGCAGCTCCGAGATAAGGACCGGGGAGCTGTTTTTT. It is translated as CASSSEIRTGELFF.